This T cell receptor beta chain was obtained from a study of post-analysis software for immune sequencing data. Study-wide results and caveats: TRBV segments more frequent in patients than in controls numbered five and included TRBV5-6, TRBV5-1 and TRBV20-1.

This clonotype has more than one count but fewer than ten. The antigen remains undetermined. Germline-derived CDR1 and CDR2 are DFQATT and SNEGSKA (reference sequence). This CDR3 comprises 13 residues. Losses at the gene ends were 6 bases for V and 5 bases for J; bases not matched to a gene: 9. The authors incorporated unique molecular identifiers into the TCR beta cDNA libraries. TCRdb used MiXCR to reprocess the PCR reads, holding one entry per CDR3 protein. The sample has approximately 770,000 distinct CDR3 sequences, approximately 44% seen once. Source material: blood. This TCR came from a girl aged 5-17 years with multiple sclerosis. The chain employs TRBV20-1 and TRBJ1-2; TRBD1 matches at 7 bases. The CDR3 DNA follows: TGCAGTGCCGACCCCGACAGGGCATATGGCTACACCTTC. Protein sequence: CSADPDRAYGYTF.